The 2 T cell receptor beta chains below come from one sample, sequenced in a study of blood T cell repertoires in COVID-19. Only in-frame clones appear in the TCRdb table, and some are missing; sequencing was by immunoSEQ multiplex PCR. The repertoire consists of under 150,000 clones, with about 85% occurring once and the leading ten covering approximately 10%. The specimen was peripheral blood. These receptors originate from a man of 80 years or more with acute or convalescent COVID-19.

The chain recombines TRBV3-1 (or the pseudogene TRBV3-2) with TRBJ1-2; 8 nucleotides match TRBD1. The CDR3 runs 14 residues. V shed 1 base, J shed 6 bases, and the junction held 4 bases outside the gene matches. Per germline, CDR1 LGHDT and CDR2 YNNKEL (reference sequence). The CDR3 here is CASSQGGQGNGYTF. The CDR3 nucleotides are TGTGCCAGCAGCCAAGGTGGACAGGGAAATGGCTACACCTTC.

Turning to this clone: An end of the junction does not agree with germline; a read error may underlie this. The rearrangement links TRBV7-9 to TRBJ2-2; 7 bases align to TRBD1. CDR1 and CDR2 (germline): SEHNR, FQNEAQ (reference sequence). The CDR3 loop spans 14 amino acids. The CDR3 region has the DNA TGTGCCAGCACCTTAACAGGGGAGACCGGGGAGCTGTTTTTT. Amino acid sequence: CASTLTGETGELFF. Together with reference TRBV7-9 and TRBJ2-2, the CDR3 gives the full variable domain: DTGVSQNPRHKITKRGQNVTFRCDPISEHNRLYWYRQTLGQGPEFLTYFQNEAQLEKSRLLSDRFSAERPKGSFSTLEIQRTEQGDSAMYLCASTLTGETGELFFGEGSRLTVL.